This note documents a single T cell receptor beta chain sequence. Its antigen is undetermined. The sample is drawn from a study of T-cell reconstitution after alpha-beta-depleted transplantation in children. General study results and limits: Alpha-beta T cells about two months after transplant reportedly derived from several hundred expanded graft clones.

The germline V gene encodes CDR1 MDHEN and CDR2 SYDVKM. The CDR3 spans 14 residues. The germline V and J ends were trimmed by 5 bases and 3 bases, with 8 bases remaining between them. During its preparation, the TCRbeta library received unique molecular identifiers. TCRdb re-derived calls from the PCR reads in MiXCR, one entry per CDR3 protein. The sample yields hundreds of thousands of distinct CDR3 sequences, 10% to 15% seen once. This TCR derives from a male patient between 10 and 17 years old who had a stem cell transplant for acute myeloid leukemia, so the T cells may come from the graft donor. This sample comprised PBMCs, mostly from graft donor cells, obtained 360 days after TCRalphabeta/CD19-depleted stem cell transplant. The V gene is TRBV28, the J gene TRBJ1-6; no reliable D call. The CDR3 spells CASSGRYYNSPLHF. CDR3 sequence (DNA): TGTGCCAGCAGTGGACGGTACTATAATTCACCCCTCCACTTT.